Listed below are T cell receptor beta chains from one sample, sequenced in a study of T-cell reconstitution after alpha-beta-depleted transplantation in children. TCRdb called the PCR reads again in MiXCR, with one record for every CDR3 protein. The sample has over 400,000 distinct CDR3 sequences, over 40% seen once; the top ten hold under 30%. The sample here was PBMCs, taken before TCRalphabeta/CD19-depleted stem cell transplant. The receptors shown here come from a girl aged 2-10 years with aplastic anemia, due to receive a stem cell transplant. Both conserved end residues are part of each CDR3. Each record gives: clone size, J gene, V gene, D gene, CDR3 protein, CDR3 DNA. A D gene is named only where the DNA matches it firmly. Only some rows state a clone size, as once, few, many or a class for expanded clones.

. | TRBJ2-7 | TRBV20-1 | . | CSAIPWSSYEQYF | TGCAGTGCTATACCTTGGAGCTCCTACGAGCAGTACTTC
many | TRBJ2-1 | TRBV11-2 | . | CASSLDRAGLSNEQFF | TGTGCCAGCAGCTTAGATCGGGCGGGTTTAAGCAATGAGCAGTTCTTC
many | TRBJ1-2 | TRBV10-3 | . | CAISESWSGDVGYGYTF | TGTGCCATCAGTGAGTCATGGTCTGGAGATGTTGGGTATGGCTACACCTTC
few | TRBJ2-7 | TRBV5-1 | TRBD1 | CASSLLGQGGHEQYF | TGCGCCAGCAGCTTGCTAGGACAGGGGGGCCACGAGCAGTACTTC
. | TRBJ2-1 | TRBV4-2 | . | CASSLSGNSYNEQFF | TGTGCCAGCAGCCTGTCAGGGAACTCCTACAATGAGCAGTTCTTC
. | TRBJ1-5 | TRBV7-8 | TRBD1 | CASSLVSAQGAVQPQHF | TGTGCCAGCAGCTTAGTATCGGCGCAGGGGGCTGTTCAGCCCCAGCATTTT
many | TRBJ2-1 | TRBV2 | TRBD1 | CASGGQGKTYNEQFF | TGTGCCAGCGGGGGACAGGGGAAAACCTACAATGAGCAGTTCTTC
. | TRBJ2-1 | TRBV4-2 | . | CASSQIPGYNEQFF | TGTGCCAGCAGCCAAATCCCCGGCTACAATGAGCAGTTCTTC
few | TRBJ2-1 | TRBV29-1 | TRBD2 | CSVEGLAGDNEQFF | TGCAGCGTTGAAGGGCTAGCGGGCGACAATGAGCAGTTCTTC
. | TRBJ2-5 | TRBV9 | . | CASTEQSGVQETQYF | TGTGCCAGCACAGAGCAGTCGGGGGTCCAAGAGACCCAGTACTTC
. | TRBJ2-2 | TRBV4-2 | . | CASSQDDPENTGELFF | TGTGCCAGCAGCCAAGATGACCCCGAGAACACCGGGGAGCTGTTTTTT
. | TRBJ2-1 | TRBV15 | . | CATSRDPTAYNEQFF | TGTGCCACCAGCAGAGATCCGACAGCCTACAATGAGCAGTTCTTC
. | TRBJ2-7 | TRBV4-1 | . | CASSQDKGAYEQYF | TGCGCCAGCAGCCAAGATAAGGGTGCCTACGAGCAGTACTTC
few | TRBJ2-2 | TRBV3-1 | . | CASRRPPDGELFF | TGTGCCAGCAGGCGACCCCCCGACGGGGAGCTGTTTTTT
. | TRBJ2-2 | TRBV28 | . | CASSPWPFAGRFTGELFF | TGTGCCAGCAGCCCCTGGCCCTTTGCGGGTCGTTTCACCGGGGAGCTGTTTTTT
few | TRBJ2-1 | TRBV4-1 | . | CASSQPHPGIAYNEQFF | TGCGCCAGCAGCCAACCCCACCCAGGGATCGCCTACAATGAGCAGTTCTTC
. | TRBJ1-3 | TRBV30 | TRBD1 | CAWKGQLGANTIYF | TGTGCCTGGAAGGGACAGCTGGGGGCCAACACCATATATTTT
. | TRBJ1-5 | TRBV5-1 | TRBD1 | CASSTGAGDQPQHF | TGCGCCAGCAGCACAGGGGCGGGGGATCAGCCCCAGCATTTT
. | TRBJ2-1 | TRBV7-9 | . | CASSLDLSYNEQFF | TGTGCCAGCAGCTTAGACCTTTCCTACAATGAGCAGTTCTTC
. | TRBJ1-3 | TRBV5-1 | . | CASSDEKSSGNTIYF | TGCGCCAGCAGCGATGAGAAGAGCTCTGGAAACACCATATATTTT
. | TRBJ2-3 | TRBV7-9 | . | CASSQLTRSTDTQYF | TGTGCCAGCAGCCAACTGACACGGAGCACAGATACGCAGTATTTT
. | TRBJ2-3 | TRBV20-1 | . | CSASMDQEVDTQYF | TGCAGTGCTAGCATGGACCAAGAGGTAGATACGCAGTATTTT
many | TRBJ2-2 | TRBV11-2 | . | CASSSLGVGAPNTGELFF | TGTGCCAGCAGCTCGCTCGGCGTCGGGGCACCCAACACCGGGGAGCTGTTTTTT
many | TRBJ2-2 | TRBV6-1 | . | CASSPVGEQGNTGELFF | TGTGCCAGCAGTCCCGTGGGGGAACAGGGGAACACCGGGGAGCTGTTTTTT
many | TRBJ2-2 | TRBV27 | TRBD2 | CASSPPLTSGSPGELFF | TGTGCCAGCAGTCCCCCCCTGACTAGCGGGAGCCCCGGGGAGCTGTTTTTT
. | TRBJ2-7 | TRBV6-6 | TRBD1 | CATREQGPYEQYF | TGTGCCACCAGAGAACAGGGGCCCTACGAGCAGTACTTC
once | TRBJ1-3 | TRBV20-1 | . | CSATYTGNTIYF | TGCAGTGCTACCTACACTGGAAACACCATATATTTT
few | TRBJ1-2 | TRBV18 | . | CASSPEKRSYGYTF | TGTGCCAGCTCACCAGAGAAACGAAGCTATGGCTACACCTTC
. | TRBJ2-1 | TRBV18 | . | CASSRDTVRSNEQFF | TGTGCCAGCTCACGGGACACGGTGAGGTCCAATGAGCAGTTCTTC
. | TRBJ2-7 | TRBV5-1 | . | CASSSTWSPGDSYEQYF | TGCGCCAGCAGCTCTACCTGGTCCCCGGGGGACTCCTACGAGCAGTACTTC
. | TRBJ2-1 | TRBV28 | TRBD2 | CASSPSGRPNEQFF | TGTGCCAGCAGCCCTAGCGGGAGGCCCAATGAGCAGTTCTTC
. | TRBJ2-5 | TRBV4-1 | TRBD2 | CASSPSDVSGRALETQYF | TGCGCCAGCAGCCCCAGTGACGTTAGCGGGAGGGCCCTCGAGACCCAGTACTTC
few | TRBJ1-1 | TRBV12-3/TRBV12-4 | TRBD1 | CASSLGQGLNTEAFF | TGTGCCAGCAGTTTGGGACAGGGGTTGAACACTGAAGCTTTCTTT
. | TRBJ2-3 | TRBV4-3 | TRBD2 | CASSQPRGGIGTDTQYF | TGCGCCAGCAGCCAACCCCGGGGGGGGATAGGCACAGATACGCAGTATTTT
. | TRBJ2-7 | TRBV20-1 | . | CSVTRGRTNEQYF | TGCAGTGTAACCCGTGGGAGAACTAACGAGCAGTACTTC
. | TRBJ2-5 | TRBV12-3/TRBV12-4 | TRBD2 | CASSRGLAGGPGGETQYF | TGTGCCAGCAGCCGGGGACTAGCGGGAGGGCCTGGAGGGGAGACCCAGTACTTC
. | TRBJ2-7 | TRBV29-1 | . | CSVLLAGTGGVEQYF | TGCAGCGTTCTCCTAGCCGGGACCGGGGGAGTTGAGCAGTACTTC
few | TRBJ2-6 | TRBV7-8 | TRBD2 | CASSRLAGFSGANVLTF | TGTGCCAGCAGCCGACTAGCGGGTTTCTCTGGGGCCAACGTCCTGACTTTC
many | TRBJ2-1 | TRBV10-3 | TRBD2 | CAISQMLAGGTYNEQFF | TGTGCCATCAGCCAGATGTTAGCGGGAGGAACCTACAATGAGCAGTTCTTC
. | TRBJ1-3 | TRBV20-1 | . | CSATHLLSGNTIYF | TGCAGTGCCACACACCTCCTCTCTGGAAACACCATATATTTT
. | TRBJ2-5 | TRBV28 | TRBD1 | CASSLGQGMYQETQYF | TGTGCCAGCAGTTTAGGACAGGGGATGTACCAAGAGACCCAGTACTTC